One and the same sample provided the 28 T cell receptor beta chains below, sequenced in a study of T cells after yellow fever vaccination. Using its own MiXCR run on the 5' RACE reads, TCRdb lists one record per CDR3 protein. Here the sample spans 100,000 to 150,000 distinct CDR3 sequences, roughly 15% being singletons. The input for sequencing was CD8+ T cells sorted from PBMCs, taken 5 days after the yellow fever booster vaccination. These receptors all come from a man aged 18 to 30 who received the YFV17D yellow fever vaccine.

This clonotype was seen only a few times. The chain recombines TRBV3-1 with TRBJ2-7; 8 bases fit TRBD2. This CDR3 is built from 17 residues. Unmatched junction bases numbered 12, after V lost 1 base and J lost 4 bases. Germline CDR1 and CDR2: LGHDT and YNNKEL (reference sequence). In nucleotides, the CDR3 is TGTGCCAGCAGCCAAGGGTACCGAGCGGGGGATTCGTACGAGCAGTACTTC. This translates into CASSQGYRAGDSYEQYF.

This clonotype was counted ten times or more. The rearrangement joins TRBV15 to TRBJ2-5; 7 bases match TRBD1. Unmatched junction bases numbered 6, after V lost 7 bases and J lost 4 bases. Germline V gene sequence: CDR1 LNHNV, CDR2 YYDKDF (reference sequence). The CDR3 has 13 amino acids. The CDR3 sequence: CATTNGDRETQYF. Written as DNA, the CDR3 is TGTGCCACCACCAATGGGGACAGAGAGACCCAGTACTTC. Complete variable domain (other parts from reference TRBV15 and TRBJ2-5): DAMVIQNPRYQVTQFGKPVTLSCSQTLNHNVMYWYQQKSSQAPKLLFHYYDKDFNNEADTPDNFQSRRPNTSFCFLDIRSPGLGDTAMYLCATTNGDRETQYFGPGTRLLVL.

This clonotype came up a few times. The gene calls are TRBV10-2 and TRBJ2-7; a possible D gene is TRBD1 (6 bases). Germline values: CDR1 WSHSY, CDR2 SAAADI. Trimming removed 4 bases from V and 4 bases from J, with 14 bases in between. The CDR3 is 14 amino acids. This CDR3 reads CASSAPGTNYEQYV. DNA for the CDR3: TGCGCCAGCAGTGCCCCCGGGACAAATTACGAGCAGTACGTC.

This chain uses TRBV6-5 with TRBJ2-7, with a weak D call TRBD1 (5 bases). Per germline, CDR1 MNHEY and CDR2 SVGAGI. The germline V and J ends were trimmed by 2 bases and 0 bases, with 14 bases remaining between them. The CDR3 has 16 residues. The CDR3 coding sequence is TGTGCCAGCAGTTACGTCGGACAACCGAACTCCTACGAGCAGTACTTC. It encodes CASSYVGQPNSYEQYF.

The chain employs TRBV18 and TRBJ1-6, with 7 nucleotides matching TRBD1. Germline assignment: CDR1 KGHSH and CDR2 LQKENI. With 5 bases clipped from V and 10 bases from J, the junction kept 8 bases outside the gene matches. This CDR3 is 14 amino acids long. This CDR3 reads CASSLQGFRSPLHF. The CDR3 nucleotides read TGTGCCAGCTCATTACAGGGGTTTCGGTCACCCCTCCACTTT.

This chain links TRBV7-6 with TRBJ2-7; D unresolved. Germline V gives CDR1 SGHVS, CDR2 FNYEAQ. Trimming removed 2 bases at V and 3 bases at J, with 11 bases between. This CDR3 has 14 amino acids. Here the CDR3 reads CASSLQVTNYEQYF. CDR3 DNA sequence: TGTGCCAGCAGCTTACAGGTGACAAACTACGAGCAGTACTTC.

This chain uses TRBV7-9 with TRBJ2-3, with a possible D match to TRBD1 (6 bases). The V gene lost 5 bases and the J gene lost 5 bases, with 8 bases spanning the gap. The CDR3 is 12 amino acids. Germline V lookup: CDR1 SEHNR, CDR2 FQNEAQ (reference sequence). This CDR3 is CASSPTGDTQYF. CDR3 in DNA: TGTGCCAGCAGCCCGACAGGAGATACGCAGTATTTT.

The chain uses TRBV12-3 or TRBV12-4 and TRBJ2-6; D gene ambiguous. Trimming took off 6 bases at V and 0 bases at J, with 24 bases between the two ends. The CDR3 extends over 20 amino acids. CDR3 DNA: TGTGCCAGCAGCGGTGGCGGAGCAAGCCAGCCGACCTCTGGGGCCAACGTCCTGACTTTC. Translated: CASSGGGASQPTSGANVLTF.

CDR3 in DNA: TGTGCCAGCAGGGGACAGGAAAACATTCAGTACTTC. Its protein is CASRGQENIQYF. The V call is TRBV12-3 or TRBV12-4, the J call TRBJ2-4, with 8 bases fitting TRBD1. The CDR3 contains 12 residues. Trimming cost V 6 bases and J 5 bases; bases outside gene matches: 0.

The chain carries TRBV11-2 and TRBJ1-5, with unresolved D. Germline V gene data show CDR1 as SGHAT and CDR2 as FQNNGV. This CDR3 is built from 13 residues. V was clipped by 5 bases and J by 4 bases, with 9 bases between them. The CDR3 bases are TGTGCCAGCAGCCAGAAAGCGAATCAGCCCCAGCATTTT. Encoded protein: CASSQKANQPQHF.

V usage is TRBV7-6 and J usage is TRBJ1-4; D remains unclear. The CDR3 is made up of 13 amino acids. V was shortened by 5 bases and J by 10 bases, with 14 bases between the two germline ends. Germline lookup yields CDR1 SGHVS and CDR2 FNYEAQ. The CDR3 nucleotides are TGTGCCAGCAGCAAGCTAGTTGATAGAAAACTGTTTTTT. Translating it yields CASSKLVDRKLFF.

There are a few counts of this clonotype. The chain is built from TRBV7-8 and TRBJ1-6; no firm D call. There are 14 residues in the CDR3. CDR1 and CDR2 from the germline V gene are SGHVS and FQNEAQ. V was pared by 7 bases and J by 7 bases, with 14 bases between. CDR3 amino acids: CASTSGSLNSPLHF. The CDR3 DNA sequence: TGTGCCAGCACCTCGGGGTCCCTGAATTCACCCCTCCACTTT.

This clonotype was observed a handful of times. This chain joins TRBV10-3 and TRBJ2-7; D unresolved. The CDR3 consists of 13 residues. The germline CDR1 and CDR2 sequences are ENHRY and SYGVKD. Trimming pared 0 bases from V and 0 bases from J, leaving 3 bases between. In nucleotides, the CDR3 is TGTGCCATCAGTGAGTCACACTCCTACGAGCAGTACTTC. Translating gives CAISESHSYEQYF.

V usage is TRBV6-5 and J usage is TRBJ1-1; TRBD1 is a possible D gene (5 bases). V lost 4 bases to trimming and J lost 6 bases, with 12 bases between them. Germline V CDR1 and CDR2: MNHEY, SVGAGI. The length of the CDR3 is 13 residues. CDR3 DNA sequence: TGTGCCAGCAGTTCGAGGTGGGGCTCTGAAGCTTTCTTT. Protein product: CASSSRWGSEAFF.

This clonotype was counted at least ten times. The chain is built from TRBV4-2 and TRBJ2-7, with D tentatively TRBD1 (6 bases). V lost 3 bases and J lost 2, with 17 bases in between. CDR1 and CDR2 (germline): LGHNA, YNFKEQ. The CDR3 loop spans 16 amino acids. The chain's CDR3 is CASSHYAQGMAYEQYF. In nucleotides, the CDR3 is TGTGCCAGCAGCCATTATGCCCAGGGGATGGCCTACGAGCAGTACTTC.

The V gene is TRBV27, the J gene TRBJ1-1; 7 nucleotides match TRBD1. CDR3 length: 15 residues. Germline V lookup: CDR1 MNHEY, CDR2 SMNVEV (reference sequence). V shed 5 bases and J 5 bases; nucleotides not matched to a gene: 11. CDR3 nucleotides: TGTGCCAGCAGTCCCCTAACAGGGGATTGGACTGAAGCTTTCTTT. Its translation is CASSPLTGDWTEAFF.

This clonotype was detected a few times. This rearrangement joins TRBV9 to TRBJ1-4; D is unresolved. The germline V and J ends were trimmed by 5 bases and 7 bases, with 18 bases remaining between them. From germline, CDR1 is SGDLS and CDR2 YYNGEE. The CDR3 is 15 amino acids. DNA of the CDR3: TGTGCCAGCAGTCTTATGTCCCGACCGAGTGAAAAACTGTTTTTT. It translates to CASSLMSRPSEKLFF.

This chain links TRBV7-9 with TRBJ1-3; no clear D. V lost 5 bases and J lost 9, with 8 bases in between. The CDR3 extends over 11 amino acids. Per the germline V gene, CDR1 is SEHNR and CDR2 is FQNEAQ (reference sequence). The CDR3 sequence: CASSPGLTIYF. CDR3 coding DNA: TGTGCCAGCAGCCCTGGCCTCACCATATATTTT.

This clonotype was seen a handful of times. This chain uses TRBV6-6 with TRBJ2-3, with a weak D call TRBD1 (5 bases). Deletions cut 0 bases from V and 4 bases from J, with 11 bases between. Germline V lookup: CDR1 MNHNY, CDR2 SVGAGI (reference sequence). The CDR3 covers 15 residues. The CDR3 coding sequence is TGTGCCAGCAGTTACTCCTTCGACAGACCAGATACGCAGTATTTT. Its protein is CASSYSFDRPDTQYF.

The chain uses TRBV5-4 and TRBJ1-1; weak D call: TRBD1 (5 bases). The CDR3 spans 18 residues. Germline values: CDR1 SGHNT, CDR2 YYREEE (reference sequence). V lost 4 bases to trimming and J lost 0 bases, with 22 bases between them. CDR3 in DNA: TGTGCCAGCAGCCCAACGTGGGACCCCGGAGGGTTGAACACTGAAGCTTTCTTT. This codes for CASSPTWDPGGLNTEAFF.

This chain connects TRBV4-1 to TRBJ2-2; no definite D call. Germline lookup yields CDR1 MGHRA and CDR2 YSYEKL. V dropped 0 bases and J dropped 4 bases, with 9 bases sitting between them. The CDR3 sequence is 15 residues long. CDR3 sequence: CASSQDMGVTGELFF. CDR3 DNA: TGCGCCAGCAGCCAAGATATGGGTGTCACCGGGGAGCTGTTTTTT.

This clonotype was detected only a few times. CDR3 sequence: CASSHYTQYF. As DNA, the CDR3 is TGTGCCAGCAGCCACTATACGCAGTATTTT. The chain couples TRBV11-2 to TRBJ2-3; D is unclear. V lost 5 bases, J lost 7 bases, and 4 bases lay in between. This CDR3 spans 10 amino acids. Germline-derived CDR1 and CDR2 are SGHAT and FQNNGV.

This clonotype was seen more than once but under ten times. The CDR3 bases are TGTGCCAGCAGCTTAGACAACTACGAGCAGTACTTC. It encodes CASSLDNYEQYF. The gene calls are TRBV7-9 and TRBJ2-7, with D uncertain. Deletions cut 1 base from V and 3 bases from J, with 4 bases between. The CDR3 is 12 amino acids. The germline gives CDR1 SEHNR, CDR2 FQNEAQ (reference sequence).

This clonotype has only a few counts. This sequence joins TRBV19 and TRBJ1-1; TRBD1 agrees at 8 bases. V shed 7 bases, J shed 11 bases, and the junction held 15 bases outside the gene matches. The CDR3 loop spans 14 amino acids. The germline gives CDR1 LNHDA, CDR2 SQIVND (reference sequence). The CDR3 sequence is CASTVGTGESRAFF. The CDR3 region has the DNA TGTGCCAGTACCGTCGGGACAGGCGAGTCGAGGGCTTTCTTT.

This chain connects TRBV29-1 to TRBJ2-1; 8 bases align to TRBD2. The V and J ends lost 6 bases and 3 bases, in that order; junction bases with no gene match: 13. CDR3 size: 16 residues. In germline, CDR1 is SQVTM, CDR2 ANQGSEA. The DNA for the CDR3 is TGCAGCGTAGAGGCGGGGGGCAGGGACTACTACAATGAGCAGTTCTTC. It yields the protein CSVEAGGRDYYNEQFF.

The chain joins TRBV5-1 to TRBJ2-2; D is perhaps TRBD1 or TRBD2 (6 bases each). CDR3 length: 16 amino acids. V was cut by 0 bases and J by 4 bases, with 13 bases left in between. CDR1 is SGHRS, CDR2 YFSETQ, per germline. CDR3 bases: TGCGCCAGCAGCTTGGTGGAGGGGGTGATCACCGGGGAGCTGTTTTTT. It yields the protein CASSLVEGVITGELFF.

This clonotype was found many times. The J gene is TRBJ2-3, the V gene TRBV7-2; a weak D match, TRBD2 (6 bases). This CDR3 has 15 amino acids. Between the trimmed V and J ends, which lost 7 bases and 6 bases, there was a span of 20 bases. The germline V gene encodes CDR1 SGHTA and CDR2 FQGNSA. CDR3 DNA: TGTGCCAGCATCCCCCCCCAGCGGGCAAGGGATACGCAGTATTTT. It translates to CASIPPQRARDTQYF.

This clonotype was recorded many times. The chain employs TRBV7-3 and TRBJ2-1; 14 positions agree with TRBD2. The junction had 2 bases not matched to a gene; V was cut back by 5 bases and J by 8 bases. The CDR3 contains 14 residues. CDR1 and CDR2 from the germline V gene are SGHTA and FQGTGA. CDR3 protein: CASSPGLAGDEQFF. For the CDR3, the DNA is TGTGCCAGCAGCCCGGGACTAGCGGGGGATGAGCAGTTCTTC.